This T cell receptor beta chain was sequenced in a study of CD8+ T cells in alopecia areata. General study points: Tofacitinib yielded significantly lower scalp clonality and fewer expanded CD8+ clones among the top 100. With one nonresponder, baseline CD8+ expansion's link to response remains uncertain. Scalp specimens additionally yield sequences from normal skin's resident alphabeta T cells.

Specified treatment: oral pan-JAK inhibitor, 5-10 mg twice daily. With 4 bases clipped from V and 0 bases from J, the junction kept 3 bases outside the gene matches. The CDR3 extends over 15 amino acids. In germline, CDR1 is LNHDA, CDR2 SQIVND (reference sequence). cDNA reverse transcribed from extracted RNA served as the sequencing template. Clones were read by immunoSEQ multiplex PCR, and TCRdb kept only the in-frame ones, dropping some. The table lists 110,000 or so clones, around 54% of them singletons, with 3% to 4% in the top ten. A few counts support this clone. Its antigen is not known. The sequencing used CD4+ T cells sorted from blood, collected at week 24, from a patient treated with tofacitinib. The chain employs TRBV19 and TRBJ2-3; 8 bases are shared with TRBD2. The clonotype comes from a human donor with alopecia areata. CDR3 sequence: CASSTREGSTDTQYF. The CDR3 region has the DNA TGTGCCAGTAGTACCCGGGAGGGTAGCACAGATACGCAGTATTTT.